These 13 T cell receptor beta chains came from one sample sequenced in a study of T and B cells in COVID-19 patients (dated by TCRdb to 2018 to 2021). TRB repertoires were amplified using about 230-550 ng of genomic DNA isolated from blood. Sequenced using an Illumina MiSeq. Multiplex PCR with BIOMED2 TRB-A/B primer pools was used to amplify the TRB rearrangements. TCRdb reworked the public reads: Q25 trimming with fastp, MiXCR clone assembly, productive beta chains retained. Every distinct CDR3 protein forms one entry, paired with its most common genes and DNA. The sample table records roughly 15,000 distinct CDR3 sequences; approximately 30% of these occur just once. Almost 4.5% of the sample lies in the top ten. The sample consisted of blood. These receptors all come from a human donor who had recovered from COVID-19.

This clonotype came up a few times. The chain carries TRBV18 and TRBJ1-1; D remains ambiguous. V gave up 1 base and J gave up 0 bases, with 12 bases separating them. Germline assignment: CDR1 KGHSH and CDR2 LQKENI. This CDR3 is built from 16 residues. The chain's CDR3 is CASSPLAQDMNTEAFF. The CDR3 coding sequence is TGTGCCAGCTCACCACTCGCCCAGGATATGAACACTGAAGCTTTCTTT. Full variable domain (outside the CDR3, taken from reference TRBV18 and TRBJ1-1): NAGVMQNPRHLVRRRGQEARLRCSPMKGHSHVYWYRQLPEEGLKFMVYLQKENIIDESGMPKERFSAEFPKEGPSILRIQQVVRGDSAAYFCASSPLAQDMNTEAFFGQGTRLTVV.

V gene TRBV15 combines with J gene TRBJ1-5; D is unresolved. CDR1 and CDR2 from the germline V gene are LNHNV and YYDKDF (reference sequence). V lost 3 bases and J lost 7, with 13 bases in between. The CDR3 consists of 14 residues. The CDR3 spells CATSREGGEQPQHF. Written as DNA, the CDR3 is TGTGCCACCAGCAGGGAGGGAGGTGAGCAGCCCCAGCATTTT.

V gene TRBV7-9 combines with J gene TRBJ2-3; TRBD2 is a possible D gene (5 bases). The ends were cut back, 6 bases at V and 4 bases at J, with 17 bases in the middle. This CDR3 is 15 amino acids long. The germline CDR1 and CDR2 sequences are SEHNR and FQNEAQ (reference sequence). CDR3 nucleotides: TGTGCCAGCAGTTCCGCCGGGGAGTTCGCAGATACGCAGTATTTT. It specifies CASSSAGEFADTQYF. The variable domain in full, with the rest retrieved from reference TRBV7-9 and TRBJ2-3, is DTGVSQNPRHKITKRGQNVTFRCDPISEHNRLYWYRQTLGQGPEFLTYFQNEAQLEKSRLLSDRFSAERPKGSFSTLEIQRTEQGDSAMYLCASSSAGEFADTQYFGPGTRLTVL.

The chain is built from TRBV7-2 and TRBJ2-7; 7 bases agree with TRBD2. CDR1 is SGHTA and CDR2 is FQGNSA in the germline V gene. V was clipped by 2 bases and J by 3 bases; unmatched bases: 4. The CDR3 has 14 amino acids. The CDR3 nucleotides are TGTGCCAGCAGCTTATCCCCTAGCGGCTACGAGCAGTACTTC. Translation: CASSLSPSGYEQYF.

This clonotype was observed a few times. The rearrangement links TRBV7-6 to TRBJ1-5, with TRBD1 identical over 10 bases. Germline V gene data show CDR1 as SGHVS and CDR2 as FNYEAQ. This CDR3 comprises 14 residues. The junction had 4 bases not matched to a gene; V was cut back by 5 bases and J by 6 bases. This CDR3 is CASSVDRGFQPQHF. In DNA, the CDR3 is TGTGCCAGCAGCGTGGACAGGGGGTTTCAGCCCCAGCATTTT.

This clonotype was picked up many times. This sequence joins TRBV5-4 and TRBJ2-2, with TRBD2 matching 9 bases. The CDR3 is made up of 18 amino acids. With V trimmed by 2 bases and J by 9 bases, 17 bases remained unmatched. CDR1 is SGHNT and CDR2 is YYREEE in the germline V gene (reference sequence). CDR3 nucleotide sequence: TGTGCCAGCAGCTTTGGTCGTCAGAGGACTAGCGAAGGTCGGGAGCTGTTTTTT. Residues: CASSFGRQRTSEGRELFF.

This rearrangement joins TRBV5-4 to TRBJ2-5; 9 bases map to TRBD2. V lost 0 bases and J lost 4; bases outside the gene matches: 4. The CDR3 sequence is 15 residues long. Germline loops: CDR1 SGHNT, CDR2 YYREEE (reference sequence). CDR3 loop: CASSLELAGRETQYF. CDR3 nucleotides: TGTGCCAGCAGCTTGGAGCTAGCGGGGAGAGAGACCCAGTACTTC.

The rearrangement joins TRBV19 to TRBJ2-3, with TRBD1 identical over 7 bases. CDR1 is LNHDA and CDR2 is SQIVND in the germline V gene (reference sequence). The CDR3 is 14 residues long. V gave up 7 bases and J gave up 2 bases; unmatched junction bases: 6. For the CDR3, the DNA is TGTGCCAGTAAGGGGACAGCTAACACAGATACGCAGTATTTT. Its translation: CASKGTANTDTQYF. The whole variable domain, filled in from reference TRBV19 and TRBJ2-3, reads DGGITQSPKYLFRKEGQNVTLSCEQNLNHDAMYWYRQDPGQGLRLIYYSQIVNDFQKGDIAEGYSVSREKKESFPLTVTSAQKNPTAFYLCASKGTANTDTQYFGPGTRLTVL.

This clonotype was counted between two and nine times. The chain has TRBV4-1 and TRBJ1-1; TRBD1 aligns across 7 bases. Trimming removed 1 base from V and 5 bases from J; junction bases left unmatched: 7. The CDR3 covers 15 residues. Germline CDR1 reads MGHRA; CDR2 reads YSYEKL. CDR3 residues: CASSQGGGGGTEAFF. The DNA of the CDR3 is TGCGCCAGCAGCCAAGGAGGAGGGGGCGGGACTGAAGCTTTCTTT.

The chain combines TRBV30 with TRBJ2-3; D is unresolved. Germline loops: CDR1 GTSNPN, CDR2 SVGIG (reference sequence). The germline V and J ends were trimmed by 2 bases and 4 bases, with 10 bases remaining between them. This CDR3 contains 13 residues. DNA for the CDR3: TGTGCCTGGAGTCAACGAAGAGCAGATACGCAGTATTTT. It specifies CAWSQRRADTQYF.

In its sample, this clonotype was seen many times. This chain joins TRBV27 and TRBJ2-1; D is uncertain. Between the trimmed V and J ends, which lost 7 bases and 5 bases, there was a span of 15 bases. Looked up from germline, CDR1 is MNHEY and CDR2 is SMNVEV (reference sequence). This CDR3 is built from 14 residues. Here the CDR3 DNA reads TGTGCCAGCAAAAAGTCCTTGACTCACAATGAGCAGTTCTTC. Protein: CASKKSLTHNEQFF.

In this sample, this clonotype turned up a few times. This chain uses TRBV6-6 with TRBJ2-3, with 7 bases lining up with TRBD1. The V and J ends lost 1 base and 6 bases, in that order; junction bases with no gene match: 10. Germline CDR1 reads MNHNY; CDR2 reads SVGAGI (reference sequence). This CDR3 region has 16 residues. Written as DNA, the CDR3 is TGTGCCAGCAGTTACTGGGGACAGACCGCAATGGATACGCAGTATTTT. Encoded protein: CASSYWGQTAMDTQYF.

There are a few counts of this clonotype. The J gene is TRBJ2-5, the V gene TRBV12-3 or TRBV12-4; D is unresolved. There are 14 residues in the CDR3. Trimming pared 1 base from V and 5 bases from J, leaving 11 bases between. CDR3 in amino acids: CASSLGMGWETQYF. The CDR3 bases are TGTGCCAGCAGTTTAGGCATGGGGTGGGAGACCCAGTACTTC.